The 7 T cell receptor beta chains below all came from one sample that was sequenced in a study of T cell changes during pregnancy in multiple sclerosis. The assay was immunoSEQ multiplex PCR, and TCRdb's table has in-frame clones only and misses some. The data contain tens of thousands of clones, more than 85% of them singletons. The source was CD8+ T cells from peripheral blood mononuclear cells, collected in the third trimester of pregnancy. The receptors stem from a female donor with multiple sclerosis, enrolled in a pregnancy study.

This CDR3 is CASSVRDRGHYEQYF. CDR3 nucleotide sequence: TGTGCCAGCAGCGTCCGGGACAGGGGGCACTACGAGCAGTACTTC. The V call is TRBV9, the J call TRBJ2-7; 12 bases align to TRBD1. The ends lost 2 bases at V and 3 bases at J; junction bases unmatched: 3. The CDR3 is 15 amino acids. Germline-derived CDR1 and CDR2 are SGDLS and YYNGEE.

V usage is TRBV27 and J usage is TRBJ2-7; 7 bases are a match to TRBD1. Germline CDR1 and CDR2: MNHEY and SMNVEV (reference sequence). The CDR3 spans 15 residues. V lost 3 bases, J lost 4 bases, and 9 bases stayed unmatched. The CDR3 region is CASSLGSYRGYEQYF. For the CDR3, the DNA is TGTGCCAGCAGTTTGGGATCGTACAGGGGTTACGAGCAGTACTTC.

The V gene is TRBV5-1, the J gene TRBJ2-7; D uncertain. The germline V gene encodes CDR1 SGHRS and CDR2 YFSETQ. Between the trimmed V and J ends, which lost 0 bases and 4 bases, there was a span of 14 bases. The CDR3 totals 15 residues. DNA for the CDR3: TGCGCCAGCAGCTTGGACGCGGCCAAAATTTACGAGCAGTACTTC. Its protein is CASSLDAAKIYEQYF.

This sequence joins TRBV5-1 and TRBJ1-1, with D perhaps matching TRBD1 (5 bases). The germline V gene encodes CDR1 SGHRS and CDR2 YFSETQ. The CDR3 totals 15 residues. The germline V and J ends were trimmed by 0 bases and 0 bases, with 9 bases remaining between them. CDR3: CASSLASGMNTEAFF. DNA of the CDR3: TGCGCCAGCAGCTTGGCCTCAGGGATGAACACTGAAGCTTTCTTT.

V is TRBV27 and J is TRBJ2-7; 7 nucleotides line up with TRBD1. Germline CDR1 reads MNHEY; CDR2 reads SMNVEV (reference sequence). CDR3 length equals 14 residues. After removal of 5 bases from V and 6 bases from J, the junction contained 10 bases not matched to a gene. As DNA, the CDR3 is TGTGCCAGCAGTGGGACAGCCTCACTCTCCGAGCAGTACTTC. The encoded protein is CASSGTASLSEQYF.

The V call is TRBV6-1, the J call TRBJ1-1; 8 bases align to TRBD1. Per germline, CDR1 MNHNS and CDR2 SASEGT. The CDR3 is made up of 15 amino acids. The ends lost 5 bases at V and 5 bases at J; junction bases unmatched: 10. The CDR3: CASSPRTGIWTEAFF. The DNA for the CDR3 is TGTGCCAGCAGTCCCCGGACAGGGATTTGGACTGAAGCTTTCTTT.

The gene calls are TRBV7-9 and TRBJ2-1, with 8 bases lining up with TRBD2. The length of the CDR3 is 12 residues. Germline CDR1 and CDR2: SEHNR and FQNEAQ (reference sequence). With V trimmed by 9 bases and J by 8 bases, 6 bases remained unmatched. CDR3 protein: CASRAGVYEQFF. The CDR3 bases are TGTGCCAGTAGAGCGGGGGTCTATGAGCAGTTCTTC.